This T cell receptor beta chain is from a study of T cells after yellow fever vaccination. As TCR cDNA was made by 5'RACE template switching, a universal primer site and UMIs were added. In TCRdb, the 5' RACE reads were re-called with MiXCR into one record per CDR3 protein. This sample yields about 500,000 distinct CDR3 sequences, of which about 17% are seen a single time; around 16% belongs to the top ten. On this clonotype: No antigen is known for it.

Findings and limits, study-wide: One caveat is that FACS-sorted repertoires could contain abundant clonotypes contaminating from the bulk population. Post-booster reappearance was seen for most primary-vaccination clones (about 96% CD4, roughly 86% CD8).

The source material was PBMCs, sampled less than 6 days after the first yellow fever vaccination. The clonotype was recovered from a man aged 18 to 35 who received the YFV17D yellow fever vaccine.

In nucleotides, the CDR3 is TGTGCCAGCCGGACTGGCGGGGGGGCTCGGAATGAGCAGTTCTTC. Amino acids: CASRTGGGARNEQFF. This chain connects TRBV6-1 to TRBJ2-1; TRBD2 aligns across 9 bases. V trimming: 8 bases; J trimming: 7 bases; junction bases outside the gene matches: 12. This CDR3 is 15 amino acids long. CDR1 MNHNS and CDR2 SASEGT come from the germline V gene.